The 18 T cell receptor beta chains given below trace back to one sample, sequenced in a study of radiotherapy plus CTLA-4 blockade in lung cancer. The table came from immunoSEQ multiplex PCR; TCRdb's copy has only in-frame clones and leaves some out. The sample gives 50,000 or so clones, 65% to 85% of which show up once; 8.3% is in the top ten. The sample in question was peripheral blood, obtained from a patient treated with radiotherapy plus ipilimumab. These receptors were collected from a human donor with non-small cell lung cancer who had stable disease on radiotherapy plus ipilimumab.

The table lists this clone with a count of one. The chain has TRBV18 and TRBJ2-3; TRBD1 matches at 10 bases. CDR3 size: 14 residues. The germline CDR1 and CDR2 sequences are KGHSH and LQKENI. Losses at the gene ends were 6 bases for V and 4 bases for J; bases not matched to a gene: 4. This CDR3 is CASSGGQGADTQYF. The CDR3 nucleotides read TGTGCCAGCTCCGGCGGACAGGGGGCAGATACGCAGTATTTT.

The chain carries TRBV4-3 and TRBJ2-2; D not resolved. The V end was cut by 0 bases, the J end by 3 bases, with 11 bases between. The V gene's germline CDR1 is LGHNA and CDR2 YSLEER. This CDR3 has 16 residues. DNA of the CDR3: TGCGCCAGCAGCCAAGATCTTAGGGCCCACACCGGGGAGCTGTTTTTT. It encodes CASSQDLRAHTGELFF.

As to this clone: One end of the junction is discordant with germline, which a read error may explain. This chain joins TRBV6-1 and TRBJ2-5, with 11 bases fitting TRBD2. Germline values: CDR1 MNHNS, CDR2 SASEGT. The CDR3 contains 14 residues. The CDR3 DNA is TGTGCCACCAGTAGCGGGGGGGCGATGGAGACCCAGTACTTC. It yields the protein CATSSGGAMETQYF.

V is TRBV4-3 and J is TRBJ1-1; the D gene is possibly TRBD1 (6 bases). Germline V CDR1 and CDR2: LGHNA, YSLEER. V lost 1 base, J lost 11 bases, and 14 bases lay in between. This CDR3 region has 13 residues. The CDR3, as DNA: TGCGCCAGCAGCCAAGTGGCGGGGGCGGGGGCTTTCTTT. Protein: CASSQVAGAGAFF.

In its sample, this clone was seen a few times. The J gene is TRBJ2-7, the V gene TRBV5-6, with a possible D match to TRBD1 (5 bases). V was clipped by 3 bases and J by 2 bases, with 9 bases between them. This CDR3 is built from 13 residues. Per germline, CDR1 SGHDT and CDR2 YYEEEE. The chain's CDR3 is CASSSQDTYEQYV. The CDR3 bases are TGTGCCAGCAGCTCACAGGACACCTACGAGCAGTACGTC.

The rearrangement joins TRBV9 to TRBJ2-3; TRBD2 matches at 11 bases. V lost 0 bases to trimming and J lost 4 bases; unmatched junction nucleotides: 4. The CDR3 contains 16 residues. The germline gives CDR1 SGDLS, CDR2 YYNGEE. This chain's CDR3 is CASSVVTSGGADTQYF. The CDR3 DNA is TGTGCCAGCAGCGTAGTTACTAGCGGGGGCGCAGATACGCAGTATTTT.

The chain carries TRBV10-3 and TRBJ1-1; TRBD1 might be the D (5 bases). Germline lookup yields CDR1 ENHRY and CDR2 SYGVKD. This CDR3 comprises 13 residues. The V gene lost 4 bases and the J gene lost 1 base, with 7 bases spanning the gap. The CDR3 coding sequence is TGTGCCATCAGTGGTGGGGGGAACACTGAAGCTTTCTTT. Translated, it gives CAISGGGNTEAFF.

The chain couples TRBV6-5 to TRBJ1-2; TRBD1 aligns across 10 bases. Looked up from germline, CDR1 is MNHEY and CDR2 is SVGAGI. This CDR3 is built from 13 residues. The V segment lost 8 bases and the J segment 6 bases; nucleotides outside the gene matches: 6. CDR3 bases: TGTGCCAGCGACCCGGGACAGGGGAATGGCTACACCTTC. It is translated as CASDPGQGNGYTF.

The V call is TRBV19, the J call TRBJ1-1; D call uncertain. Trimming removed 3 bases from V and 1 base from J, with 6 bases in between. This CDR3 comprises 13 residues. Germline CDR1 LNHDA, CDR2 SQIVND (reference sequence). CDR3 DNA sequence: TGTGCCAGTAGTATTTTTGGGAACACTGAAGCTTTCTTT. This translates into CASSIFGNTEAFF.

This chain uses TRBV9 with TRBJ1-6; D gene unclear. The CDR3 is 13 amino acids. Germline lookup yields CDR1 SGDLS and CDR2 YYNGEE. The ends were cut back, 0 bases at V and 9 bases at J, with 7 bases in the middle. As DNA, the CDR3 is TGTGCCAGCAGCGTAGAATACGGTTCACCCCTCCACTTT. Encoded protein: CASSVEYGSPLHF.

The chain combines TRBV7-2 with TRBJ1-5, with D maybe TRBD1 (6 bases). CDR3 size: 14 residues. V dropped 0 bases and J dropped 8 bases, with 11 bases sitting between them. Germline CDR1 SGHTA, CDR2 FQGNSA. The CDR3 nucleotides are TGTGCCAGCAGCTTAGCACAGGGCTTGGAGCCCCAGCATTTT. Protein: CASSLAQGLEPQHF.

This chain connects TRBV6-5 to TRBJ1-4; possibly TRBD1 for D (5 bases). V gave up 7 bases and J gave up 7 bases, with 19 bases separating them. The CDR3 is 15 residues long. Germline V gene sequence: CDR1 MNHEY, CDR2 SVGAGI. The CDR3 DNA follows: TGTGCCAGCAACCCGGGACGACTGATGGCTGAAAAACTGTTTTTT. Protein: CASNPGRLMAEKLFF.

The chain carries TRBV7-8 and TRBJ1-1; D is unclear. This CDR3 is built from 13 residues. Per germline, CDR1 SGHVS and CDR2 FQNEAQ. V lost 6 bases and J 8 bases, leaving 16 bases between the germline ends. In DNA, the CDR3 is TGTGCCAGCAGAGGGCCATCGTCCACAGAAGCTTTCTTT. Translation: CASRGPSSTEAFF.

The chain recombines TRBV12-5 with TRBJ1-1, with a possible D match to TRBD1 (5 bases). The V gene's germline CDR1 is LGHNT and CDR2 FRNRAP. The V end was cut by 0 bases, the J end by 5 bases, with 19 bases between. This CDR3 comprises 17 residues. The CDR3 DNA follows: TGTGCTAGTGGTTTGGTACCCTCGCAGGGATTGAGAACTGAAGCTTTCTTT. It specifies CASGLVPSQGLRTEAFF.

This chain links TRBV19 with TRBJ2-5, with 11 bases fitting TRBD2. Germline V gene data show CDR1 as LNHDA and CDR2 as SQIVND (reference sequence). J lost 5 bases, V lost 6 bases, and 2 bases had no gene match. The length of the CDR3 is 13 residues. The CDR3 sequence is CASSRTSGETQYF. In DNA form, the CDR3 reads TGTGCCAGTAGCCGGACTAGCGGGGAGACCCAGTACTTC.

This CDR3 reads CASSLGRVGTEAFF. CDR3 nucleotides: TGTGCCAGCAGTTTAGGTAGGGTGGGCACTGAAGCTTTCTTT. V is TRBV28 and J is TRBJ1-1; D remains unclear. The CDR3 is 14 amino acids. Germline CDR1 and CDR2: MDHEN and SYDVKM. V lost 2 bases, J lost 4 bases, and 11 bases lay in between.

This sequence joins TRBV6-1 and TRBJ1-6; a possible D gene is TRBD1 (6 bases). The CDR3 consists of 14 residues. Germline-derived CDR1 and CDR2 are MNHNS and SASEGT. With 7 bases removed from V and 5 bases from J, the gap between germline ends came to 12 bases. The CDR3 coding sequence is TGTGCCAGCAAACCGGGACACAATAATTCACCCCTCCACTTT. Amino acids: CASKPGHNNSPLHF.

J is TRBJ1-5 and V is TRBV10-2; D is possibly TRBD1 (6 bases). The CDR3 is made up of 16 amino acids. The V and J ends lost 0 bases and 6 bases respectively, with 15 bases between them. The germline V gene encodes CDR1 WSHSY and CDR2 SAAADI. The CDR3 spells CASSESGGGGGQPQHF. In DNA form, the CDR3 reads TGCGCCAGCAGTGAGTCTGGCGGAGGGGGAGGTCAGCCCCAGCATTTT.